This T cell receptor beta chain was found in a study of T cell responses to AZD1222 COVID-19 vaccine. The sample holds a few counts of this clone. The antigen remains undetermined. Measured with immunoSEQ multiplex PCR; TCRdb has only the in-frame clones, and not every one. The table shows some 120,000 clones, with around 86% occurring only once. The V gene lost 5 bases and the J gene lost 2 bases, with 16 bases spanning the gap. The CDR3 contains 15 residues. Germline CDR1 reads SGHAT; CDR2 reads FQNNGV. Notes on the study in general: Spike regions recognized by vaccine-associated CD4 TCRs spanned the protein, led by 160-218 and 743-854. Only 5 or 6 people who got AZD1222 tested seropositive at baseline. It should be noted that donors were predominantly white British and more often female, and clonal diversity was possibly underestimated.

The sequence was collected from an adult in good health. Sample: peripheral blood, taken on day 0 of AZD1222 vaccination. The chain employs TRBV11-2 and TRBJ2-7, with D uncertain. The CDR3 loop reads CASSQQHGGTYEQYF. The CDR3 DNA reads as TGTGCCAGCAGCCAGCAGCACGGTGGGACCTACGAGCAGTACTTC.